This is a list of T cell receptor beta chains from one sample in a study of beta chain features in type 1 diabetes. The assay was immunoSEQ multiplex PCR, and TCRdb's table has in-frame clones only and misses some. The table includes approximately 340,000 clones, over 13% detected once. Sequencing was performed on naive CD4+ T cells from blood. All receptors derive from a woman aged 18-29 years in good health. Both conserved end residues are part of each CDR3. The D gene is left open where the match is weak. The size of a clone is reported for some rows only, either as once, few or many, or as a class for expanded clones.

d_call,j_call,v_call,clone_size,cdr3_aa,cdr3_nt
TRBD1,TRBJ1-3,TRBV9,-,CASSVGLGQGPGNTIYF,TGTGCCAGCAGCGTAGGATTGGGACAGGGACCTGGAAACACCATATATTTT
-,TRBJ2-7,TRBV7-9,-,CASIYSGAPIHEQYF,TGTGCCAGCATCTATAGCGGAGCTCCTATCCACGAGCAGTACTTC
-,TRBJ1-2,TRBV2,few,CASRPGTAVINYGYTF,TGTGCCAGCAGACCCGGGACTGCGGTGATTAACTATGGCTACACCTTC
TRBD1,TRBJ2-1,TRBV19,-,CASRPLDREYNEQFF,TGTGCCAGTAGACCTCTAGACAGGGAATACAATGAGCAGTTCTTC
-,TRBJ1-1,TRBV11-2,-,CASSLDGRPTNTEAFF,TGTGCCAGCAGCTTAGATGGGAGACCGACGAACACTGAAGCTTTCTTT
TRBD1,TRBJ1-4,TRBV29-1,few,CSVAPTGVEKLFF,TGCAGCGTTGCGCCGACAGGGGTTGAAAAACTGTTTTTT
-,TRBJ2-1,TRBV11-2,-,CASSSTTGLTYNEQFF,TGTGCCAGCAGCTCAACAACAGGCCTGACCTACAATGAGCAGTTCTTC
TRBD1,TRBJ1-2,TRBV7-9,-,CASSVGTGSHGYTF,TGTGCCAGCAGCGTTGGGACAGGGTCCCATGGCTACACCTTC
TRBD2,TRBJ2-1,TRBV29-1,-,CSGAVGLGPYNEQFF,TGCAGCGGTGCGGTGGGACTAGGCCCCTACAATGAGCAGTTCTTC
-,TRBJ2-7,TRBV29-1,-,CSDERRGGRYEQYF,TGCAGCGATGAGAGACGGGGTGGTAGGTACGAGCAGTACTTC
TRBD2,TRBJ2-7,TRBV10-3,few,CAISGGLAGVSYEQYF,TGTGCCATCAGTGGAGGGCTAGCGGGAGTCTCCTACGAGCAGTACTTC
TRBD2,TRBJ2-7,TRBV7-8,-,CASSPRLAGKSYEQYF,TGTGCCAGCAGCCCCCGACTAGCGGGCAAATCGTACGAGCAGTACTTC
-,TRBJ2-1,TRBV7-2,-,CASSLGGTDNEQFF,TGTGCCAGCAGCTTAGGAGGCACCGACAATGAGCAGTTCTTC
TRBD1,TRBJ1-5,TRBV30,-,CAWGQGAGQPQHF,TGTGCCTGGGGACAGGGGGCGGGTCAGCCCCAGCATTTT
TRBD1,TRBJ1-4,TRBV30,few,CAWSWDRINEKLFF,TGTGCCTGGAGCTGGGACAGGATTAATGAAAAACTGTTTTTT
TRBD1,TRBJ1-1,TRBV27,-,CASSLSPSGGTRMNTEAFF,TGTGCCAGCAGTCTCTCCCCCTCAGGGGGGACCCGGATGAACACTGAAGCTTTCTTT
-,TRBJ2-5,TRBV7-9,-,CASSQGFQGETQYF,TGTGCCAGCAGCCAAGGCTTCCAGGGAGAGACCCAGTACTTC
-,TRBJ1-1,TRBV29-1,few,CSVGFRLNTEAFF,TGCAGCGTTGGTTTTAGATTGAACACTGAAGCTTTCTTT
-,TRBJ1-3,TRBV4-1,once,CASSQYRRYSGNTIYF,TGCGCCAGCAGCCAATATAGGAGATACTCTGGAAACACCATATATTTT
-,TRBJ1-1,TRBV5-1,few,CASSDGAQRSEAFF,TGCGCCAGCAGTGACGGAGCCCAAAGGTCTGAAGCTTTCTTT
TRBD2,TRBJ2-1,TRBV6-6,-,CASSYRTSASYNEQFF,TGTGCCAGCAGTTACCGGACTAGCGCCTCCTACAATGAGCAGTTCTTC
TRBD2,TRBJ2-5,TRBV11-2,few,CASSLLAGGETQYF,TGTGCCAGCAGCTTGCTAGCGGGGGGAGAGACCCAGTACTTC
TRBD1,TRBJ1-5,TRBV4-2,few,CASSQDQGQGQPQHF,TGTGCCAGCAGCCAAGATCAGGGACAGGGTCAGCCCCAGCATTTT
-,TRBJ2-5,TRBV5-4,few,CASSPTKAPQETQYF,TGTGCCAGCAGCCCCACGAAAGCGCCACAAGAGACCCAGTACTTC
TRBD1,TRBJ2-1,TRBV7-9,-,CASRLRQGAYNEQFF,TGTGCCAGCAGGCTAAGACAGGGTGCCTACAATGAGCAGTTCTTC
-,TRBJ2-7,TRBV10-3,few,CAMRAEGPYEQYF,TGTGCCATGAGGGCCGAGGGTCCCTACGAGCAGTACTTC
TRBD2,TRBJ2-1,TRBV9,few,CASSVDPSGRGQFF,TGTGCCAGCAGCGTAGATCCTAGCGGGAGGGGGCAGTTCTTC
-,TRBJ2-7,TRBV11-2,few,CASSLGRSRVFSEQYF,TGTGCCAGCAGCTTAGGGCGGTCTCGGGTATTTTCCGAGCAGTACTTC
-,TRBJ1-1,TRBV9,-,CASSAGNRWMNTEAFF,TGTGCCAGCAGCGCGGGGAATCGGTGGATGAACACTGAAGCTTTCTTT
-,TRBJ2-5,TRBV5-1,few,CASSSKGLGVQETQYF,TGCGCCAGCAGCTCGAAGGGGCTCGGAGTACAAGAGACCCAGTACTTC
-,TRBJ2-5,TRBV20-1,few,CSARDLPAQYF,TGCAGTGCTAGAGATCTTCCGGCCCAGTACTTC
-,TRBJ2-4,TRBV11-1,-,CASSLQGTGTQNIQYF,TGTGCCAGCAGCTTACAGGGTACGGGCACGCAAAACATTCAGTACTTC
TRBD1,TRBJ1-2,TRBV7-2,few,CASSLGQGGNYGYTF,TGTGCCAGCAGCCTTGGACAGGGCGGGAACTATGGCTACACCTTC
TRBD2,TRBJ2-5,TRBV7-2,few,CASSLTSGSGETQYF,TGTGCCAGCAGCCTGACTAGCGGGAGTGGGGAGACCCAGTACTTC
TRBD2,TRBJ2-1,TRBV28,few,CASSLLAVAYNEQFF,TGTGCCAGCAGTTTGCTAGCGGTTGCCTACAATGAGCAGTTCTTC